A selection of T cell receptor beta chains follows, all from one sample in a study of T cells after yellow fever vaccination. TCRdb re-called the 5' RACE reads through MiXCR, storing one row per CDR3 protein. This table has 80,000 to 100,000 distinct CDR3 sequences, roughly 5.8% appearing once. Sequencing used CD8+ T cells sorted from PBMCs, obtained 10 days after the yellow fever booster vaccination. The receptors were gathered from a man in his late teens or twenties who received the YFV17D yellow fever vaccine. Each CDR3 is given with its conserved first and last residue. Each record gives: J gene, D gene, V gene, clone size, CDR3 DNA, CDR3 protein. A D gene is named only where the DNA matches it firmly. Only some rows state a clone size, as once, few, many or a class for expanded clones.

j_gene: TRBJ1-1
d_gene: NA
v_gene: TRBV7-9
abundance: few
CDR3nt: TGTGCCAGCAGCTTATCTCCGGGGAACACTGAAGCTTTCTTT
CDR3aa: CASSLSPGNTEAFF

j_gene: TRBJ1-1
d_gene: NA
v_gene: TRBV4-3
abundance: few
CDR3nt: TGCGCCAGCAGCCCACAGGGTCTGATTATGAACACTGAAGCTTTCTTT
CDR3aa: CASSPQGLIMNTEAFF

j_gene: TRBJ2-2
d_gene: NA
v_gene: TRBV25-1
abundance: few
CDR3nt: TGTGCCAGCAGGGGAGCCGGGGAGCTGTTTTTT
CDR3aa: CASRGAGELFF

j_gene: TRBJ2-5
d_gene: NA
v_gene: TRBV6-2/TRBV6-3
abundance: NA
CDR3nt: TGTGCCAGCAGTTACTCGGTGGCGACCCTCGGGTCCTTC
CDR3aa: CASSYSVATLGSF

j_gene: TRBJ1-5
d_gene: NA
v_gene: TRBV6-2/TRBV6-3
abundance: few
CDR3nt: TGTGCCAGCAGTTACTTGCTGGGCAATCAGCCCCAGCATTTT
CDR3aa: CASSYLLGNQPQHF

j_gene: TRBJ2-1
d_gene: NA
v_gene: TRBV5-4
abundance: many
CDR3nt: TGTGCCAGCAGCTCCGGAACAGGGTATGAGCAGTTCTTC
CDR3aa: CASSSGTGYEQFF

j_gene: TRBJ2-5
d_gene: TRBD2
v_gene: TRBV11-2
abundance: NA
CDR3nt: TGTGCCAGCAGCCGGACTAGCGTTATTCAAGAGGCCCAGTACTTC
CDR3aa: CASSRTSVIQEAQYF

j_gene: TRBJ2-7
d_gene: NA
v_gene: TRBV7-2
abundance: many
CDR3nt: TGTGCCAGCAGCCCCGTCCACTCCTACGAGCAGTACTTC
CDR3aa: CASSPVHSYEQYF

j_gene: TRBJ2-1
d_gene: TRBD2
v_gene: TRBV6-5
abundance: many
CDR3nt: TGTGCCAGCAGCCTTCGGGGGGGTAAAGAGAATGAGCAGTTCTTC
CDR3aa: CASSLRGGKENEQFF

j_gene: TRBJ1-2
d_gene: NA
v_gene: TRBV3-1
abundance: few
CDR3nt: TGTGCCAGCAGCCAAGAATTCTCCGGGGGACGGGCCTATGGCTACACCTTC
CDR3aa: CASSQEFSGGRAYGYTF

j_gene: TRBJ2-3
d_gene: NA
v_gene: TRBV7-8
abundance: NA
CDR3nt: TGTGCCAGCAGCTTAGGAGTCACTAGAGGTCCCCATTCGACAGATACGCAGTATTTT
CDR3aa: CASSLGVTRGPHSTDTQYF

j_gene: TRBJ1-1
d_gene: TRBD1
v_gene: TRBV5-1
abundance: NA
CDR3nt: TGCGCCAGCAGCTTCGGGACAGGGGGGAACACTGAAGCTTTCTTT
CDR3aa: CASSFGTGGNTEAFF

j_gene: TRBJ2-7
d_gene: NA
v_gene: TRBV12-3/TRBV12-4
abundance: few
CDR3nt: TGTGCCAGCAGTTTACCAGGAGCCTACGAGCAGTACTTC
CDR3aa: CASSLPGAYEQYF

j_gene: TRBJ2-1
d_gene: NA
v_gene: TRBV4-2
abundance: few
CDR3nt: TGTGCCAGCAGCCAAGAAATGCAGGGAGAGGTCAATGAGCAGTTCTTC
CDR3aa: CASSQEMQGEVNEQFF

j_gene: TRBJ2-5
d_gene: TRBD2
v_gene: TRBV6-6
abundance: NA
CDR3nt: TGTGCCAGCTCCCAGAGCGGGGGGGCAGGGGAGACCCAGTACTTC
CDR3aa: CASSQSGGAGETQYF

j_gene: TRBJ1-3
d_gene: NA
v_gene: TRBV9
abundance: NA
CDR3nt: TGTGCCAGCAGCGACTCCGTTGCGGATTTCTCTGGAAACACCATATATTTT
CDR3aa: CASSDSVADFSGNTIYF

j_gene: TRBJ2-2
d_gene: NA
v_gene: TRBV13
abundance: NA
CDR3nt: TGTGCCAGCAGCTGGGGCGGGGCAACCGGGGAGCTGTTTTTT
CDR3aa: CASSWGGATGELFF

j_gene: TRBJ2-1
d_gene: NA
v_gene: TRBV4-1
abundance: few
CDR3nt: TGCGCCAGCAGCCAAGAGACGGTTGAGCAGTTCTTC
CDR3aa: CASSQETVEQFF

j_gene: TRBJ2-3
d_gene: NA
v_gene: TRBV6-6
abundance: NA
CDR3nt: TGTGCCAGCAGTTACCTCACAGATACGCAGTATTTT
CDR3aa: CASSYLTDTQYF

j_gene: TRBJ1-1
d_gene: NA
v_gene: TRBV29-1
abundance: NA
CDR3nt: TGCAGCGTAGACAGGACGGTTCCTGAAGCTTTCTTT
CDR3aa: CSVDRTVPEAFF

j_gene: TRBJ2-1
d_gene: TRBD2
v_gene: TRBV11-1
abundance: few
CDR3nt: TGTGCCAGCAGCCTCGAGCGGGGGCCGTACAATGAGCAGTTCTTC
CDR3aa: CASSLERGPYNEQFF

j_gene: TRBJ2-3
d_gene: TRBD2
v_gene: TRBV5-1
abundance: NA
CDR3nt: TGCGCCAGCAGCACCGGGACTAGTAGCACAGATACGCAGTATTTT
CDR3aa: CASSTGTSSTDTQYF

j_gene: TRBJ2-3
d_gene: TRBD2
v_gene: TRBV6-1
abundance: NA
CDR3nt: TGTGCCAGCAGTGAATGGTTGCGGGGGGCTGCAGATACGCAGTATTTT
CDR3aa: CASSEWLRGAADTQYF

j_gene: TRBJ1-1
d_gene: NA
v_gene: TRBV27
abundance: NA
CDR3nt: TGTGCCAGCAGTTTTGGGGGCTGGACTGAAGCTTTCTTT
CDR3aa: CASSFGGWTEAFF

j_gene: TRBJ1-2
d_gene: NA
v_gene: TRBV5-5
abundance: NA
CDR3nt: TGTGCCAGCAGCCCCAACGCAGGGTTCCTGGTCGGCTACACCTTC
CDR3aa: CASSPNAGFLVGYTF

j_gene: TRBJ1-1
d_gene: TRBD1
v_gene: TRBV4-2
abundance: few
CDR3nt: TGTGCCAGCAGCCAAGAGCTCGGGGCAGGGGGCCCCTTCTCTGAAGCTTTCTTT
CDR3aa: CASSQELGAGGPFSEAFF

j_gene: TRBJ2-3
d_gene: NA
v_gene: TRBV10-3
abundance: many
CDR3nt: TGTGCCATCGGAACGGTTCCAAAGGGAGATACGCAGTATTTT
CDR3aa: CAIGTVPKGDTQYF

j_gene: TRBJ2-1
d_gene: TRBD1
v_gene: TRBV7-9
abundance: many
CDR3nt: TGTGCCAGCCGGGAGGACAGGGGTTGGAATGAGCAGTTCTTC
CDR3aa: CASREDRGWNEQFF

j_gene: TRBJ2-6
d_gene: TRBD2
v_gene: TRBV6-6
abundance: few
CDR3nt: TGTGCCAGCAGCTTACTAGCGGGGAACTCTGGGGCCAACGTCCTGACTTTC
CDR3aa: CASSLLAGNSGANVLTF

j_gene: TRBJ2-1
d_gene: TRBD1
v_gene: TRBV5-1
abundance: many
CDR3nt: TGCGCCAGCAGCTCCACAGGGGCCTCGAGCTCCTACAATGAGCAGTTCTTC
CDR3aa: CASSSTGASSSYNEQFF

j_gene: TRBJ1-5
d_gene: NA
v_gene: TRBV4-3
abundance: NA
CDR3nt: TGCGCCAGCAGCCAAGAATCCGTACAGGGCTATAGCAATCAGCCCCAGCATTTT
CDR3aa: CASSQESVQGYSNQPQHF